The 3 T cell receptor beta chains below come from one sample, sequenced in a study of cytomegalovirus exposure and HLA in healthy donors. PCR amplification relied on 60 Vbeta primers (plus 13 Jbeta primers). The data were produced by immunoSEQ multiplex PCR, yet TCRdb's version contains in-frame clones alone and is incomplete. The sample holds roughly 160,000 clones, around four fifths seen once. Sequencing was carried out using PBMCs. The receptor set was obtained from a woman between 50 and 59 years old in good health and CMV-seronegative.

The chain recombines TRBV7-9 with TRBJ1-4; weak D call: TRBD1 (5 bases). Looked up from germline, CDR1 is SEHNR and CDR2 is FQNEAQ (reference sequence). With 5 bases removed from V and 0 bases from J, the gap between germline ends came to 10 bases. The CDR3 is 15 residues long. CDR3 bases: TGTGCCAGCAGCAGAAGACAGACAACTAATGAAAAACTGTTTTTT. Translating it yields CASSRRQTTNEKLFF.

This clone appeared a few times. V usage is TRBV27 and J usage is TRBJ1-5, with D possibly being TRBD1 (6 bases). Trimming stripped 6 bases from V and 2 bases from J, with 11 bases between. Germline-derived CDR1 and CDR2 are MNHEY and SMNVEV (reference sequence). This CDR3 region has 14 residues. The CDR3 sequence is CASRSTGRNQPQHF. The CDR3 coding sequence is TGTGCCAGCAGGAGTACAGGGCGCAATCAGCCCCAGCATTTT.

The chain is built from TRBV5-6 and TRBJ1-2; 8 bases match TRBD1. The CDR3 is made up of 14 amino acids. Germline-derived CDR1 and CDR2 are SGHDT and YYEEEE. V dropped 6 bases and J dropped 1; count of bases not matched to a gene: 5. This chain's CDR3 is CASTQGARNYGYTF. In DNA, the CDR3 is TGTGCCAGCACCCAGGGGGCCCGTAACTATGGCTACACCTTC. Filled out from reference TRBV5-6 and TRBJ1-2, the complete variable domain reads DAGVTQSPTHLIKTRGQQVTLRCSPKSGHDTVSWYQQALGQGPQFIFQYYEEEERQRGNFPDRFSGHQFPNYSSELNVNALLLGDSALYLCASTQGARNYGYTFGSGTRLTVV.